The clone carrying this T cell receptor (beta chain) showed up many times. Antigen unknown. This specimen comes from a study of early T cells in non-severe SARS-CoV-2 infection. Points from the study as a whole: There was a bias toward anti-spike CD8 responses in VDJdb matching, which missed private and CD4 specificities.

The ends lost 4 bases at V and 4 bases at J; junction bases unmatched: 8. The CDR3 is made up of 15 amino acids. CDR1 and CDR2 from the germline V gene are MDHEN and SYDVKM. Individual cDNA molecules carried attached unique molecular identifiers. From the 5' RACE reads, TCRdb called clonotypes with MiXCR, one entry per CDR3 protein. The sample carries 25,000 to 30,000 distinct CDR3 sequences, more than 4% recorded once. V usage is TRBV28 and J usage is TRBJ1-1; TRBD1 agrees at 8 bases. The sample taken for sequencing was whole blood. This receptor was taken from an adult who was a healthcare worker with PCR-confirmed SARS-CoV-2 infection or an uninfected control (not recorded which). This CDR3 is CASSYETGAPTEAFF. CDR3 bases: TGTGCCAGCAGTTATGAGACAGGGGCCCCCACTGAAGCTTTCTTT.